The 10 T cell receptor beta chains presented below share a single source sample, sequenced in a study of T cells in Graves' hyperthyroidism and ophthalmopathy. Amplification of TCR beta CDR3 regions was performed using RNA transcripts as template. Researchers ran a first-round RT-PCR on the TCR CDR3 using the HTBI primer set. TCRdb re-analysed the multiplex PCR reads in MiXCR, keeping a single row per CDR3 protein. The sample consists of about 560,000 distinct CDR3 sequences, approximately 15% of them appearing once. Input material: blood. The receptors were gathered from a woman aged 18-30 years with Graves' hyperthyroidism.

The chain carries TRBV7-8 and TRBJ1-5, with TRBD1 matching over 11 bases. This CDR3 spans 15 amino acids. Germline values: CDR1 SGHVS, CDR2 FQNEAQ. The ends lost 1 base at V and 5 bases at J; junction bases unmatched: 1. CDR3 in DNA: TGTGCCAGCAGCTTAGAGGACAGGGGGCATCAGCCCCAGCATTTT. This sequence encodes CASSLEDRGHQPQHF.

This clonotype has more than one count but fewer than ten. The CDR3 region has the DNA TGTGCCAGCAGTACCGGACCCAAACACTCTGGAAACACCATATATTTT. Residues: CASSTGPKHSGNTIYF. The chain is built from TRBV28 and TRBJ1-3; D not certain. This CDR3 has 16 amino acids. Germline V gene lookup returns CDR1 MDHEN and CDR2 SYDVKM. The V end was cut by 5 bases, the J end by 0 bases, with 14 bases between.

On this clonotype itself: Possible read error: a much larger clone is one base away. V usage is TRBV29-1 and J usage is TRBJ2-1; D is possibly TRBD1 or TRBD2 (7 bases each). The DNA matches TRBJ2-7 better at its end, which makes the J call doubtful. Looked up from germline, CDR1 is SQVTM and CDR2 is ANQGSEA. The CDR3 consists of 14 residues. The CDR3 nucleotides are TGCAGCGTTGAATACGTCAGGGGGGGGAATGAGCAGTACTTC. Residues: CSVEYVRGGNEQYF.

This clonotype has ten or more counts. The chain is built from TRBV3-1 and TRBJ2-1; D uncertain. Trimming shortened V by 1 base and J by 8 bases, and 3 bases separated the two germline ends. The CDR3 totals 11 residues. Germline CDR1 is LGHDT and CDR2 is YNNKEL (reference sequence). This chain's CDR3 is CASSQGDEQFF. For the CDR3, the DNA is TGTGCCAGCAGCCAAGGCGATGAGCAGTTCTTC.

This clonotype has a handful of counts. The CDR3 is CATSDDQGTETQYF. The CDR3 DNA reads as TGTGCCACCAGTGACGACCAGGGTACGGAGACCCAGTACTTC. V gene TRBV24-1 combines with J gene TRBJ2-5, with D maybe TRBD1 (5 bases). This CDR3 has 14 residues. CDR1 and CDR2 (germline): KGHDR, SFDVKD. The V gene lost 4 bases and the J gene lost 5 bases, with 13 bases spanning the gap.

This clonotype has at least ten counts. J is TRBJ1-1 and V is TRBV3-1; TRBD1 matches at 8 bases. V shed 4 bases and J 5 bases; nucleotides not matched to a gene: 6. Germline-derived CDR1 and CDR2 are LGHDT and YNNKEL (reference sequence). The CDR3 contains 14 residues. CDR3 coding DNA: TGTGCCAGCAGCCCCGACAGGGGAGAGACTGAAGCTTTCTTT. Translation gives CASSPDRGETEAFF.

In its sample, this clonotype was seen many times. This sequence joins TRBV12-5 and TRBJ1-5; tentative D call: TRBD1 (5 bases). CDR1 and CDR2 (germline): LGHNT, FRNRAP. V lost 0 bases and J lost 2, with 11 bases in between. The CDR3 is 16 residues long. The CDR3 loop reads CASGLVPGAGNQPQHF. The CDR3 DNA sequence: TGTGCTAGTGGTTTGGTACCCGGGGCCGGCAATCAGCCCCAGCATTTT.

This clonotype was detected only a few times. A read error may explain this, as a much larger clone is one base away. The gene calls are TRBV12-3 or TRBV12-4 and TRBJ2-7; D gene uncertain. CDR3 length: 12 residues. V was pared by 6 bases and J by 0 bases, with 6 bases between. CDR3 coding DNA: TGTGCCAGCAGCACCCCCTCCTACGAGCAGTACTTC. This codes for CASSTPSYEQYF.

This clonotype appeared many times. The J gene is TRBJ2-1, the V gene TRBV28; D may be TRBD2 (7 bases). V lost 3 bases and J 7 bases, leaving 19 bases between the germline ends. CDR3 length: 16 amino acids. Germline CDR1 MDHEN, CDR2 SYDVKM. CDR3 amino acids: CASSLIPGRGKNEQFF. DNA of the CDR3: TGTGCCAGCAGTTTGATTCCAGGGAGGGGGAAAAATGAGCAGTTCTTC.

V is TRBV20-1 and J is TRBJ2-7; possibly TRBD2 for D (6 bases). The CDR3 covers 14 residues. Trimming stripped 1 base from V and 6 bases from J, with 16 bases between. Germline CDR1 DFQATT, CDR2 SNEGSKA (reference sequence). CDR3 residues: CSARGWGGAVEQYF. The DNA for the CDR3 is TGCAGTGCTAGAGGGTGGGGCGGGGCGGTCGAGCAGTACTTC.